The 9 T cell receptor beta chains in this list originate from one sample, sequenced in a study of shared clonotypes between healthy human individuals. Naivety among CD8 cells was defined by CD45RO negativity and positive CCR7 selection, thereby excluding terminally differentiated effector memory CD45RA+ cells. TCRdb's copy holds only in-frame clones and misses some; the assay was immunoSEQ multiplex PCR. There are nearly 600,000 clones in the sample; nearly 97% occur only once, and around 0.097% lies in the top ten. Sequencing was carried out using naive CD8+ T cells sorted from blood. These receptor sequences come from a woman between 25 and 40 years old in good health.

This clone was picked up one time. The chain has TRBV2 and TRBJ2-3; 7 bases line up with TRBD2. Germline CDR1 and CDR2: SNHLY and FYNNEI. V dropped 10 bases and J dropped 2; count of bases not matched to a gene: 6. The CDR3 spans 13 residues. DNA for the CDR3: TGTGCCACAGGGAGGGGATTCACAGATACGCAGTATTTT. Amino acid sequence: CATGRGFTDTQYF.

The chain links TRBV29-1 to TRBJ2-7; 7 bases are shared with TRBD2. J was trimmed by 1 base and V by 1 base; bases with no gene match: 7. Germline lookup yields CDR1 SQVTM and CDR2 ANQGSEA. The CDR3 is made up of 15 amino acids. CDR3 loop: CSVEGRGRASYEQYF. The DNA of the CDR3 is TGCAGCGTTGAAGGGCGGGGGAGGGCTTCCTACGAGCAGTACTTC.

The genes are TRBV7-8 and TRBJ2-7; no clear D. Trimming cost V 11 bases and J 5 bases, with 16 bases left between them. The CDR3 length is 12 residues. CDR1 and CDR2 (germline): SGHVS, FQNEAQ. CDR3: CASVAFTNEQYF. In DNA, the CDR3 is TGTGCCTCCGTCGCGTTTACGAACGAGCAGTACTTC.

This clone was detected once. The CDR3 nucleotides read TGTGCCAGCAGCTCCCAAGCTAGCGAAAATGAGCAGTTCTTC. It is translated as CASSSQASENEQFF. The rearrangement uses TRBV7-9 and TRBJ2-1; tentatively, D is TRBD2 (6 bases). V lost 4 bases and J lost 7, with 14 bases in between. The length of the CDR3 is 14 residues. CDR1 is SEHNR, CDR2 FQNEAQ, per germline (reference sequence).

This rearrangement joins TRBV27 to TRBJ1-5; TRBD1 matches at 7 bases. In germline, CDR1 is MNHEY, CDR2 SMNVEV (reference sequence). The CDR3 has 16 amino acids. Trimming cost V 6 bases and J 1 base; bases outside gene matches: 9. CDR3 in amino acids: CASSPRRDSSNQPQHF. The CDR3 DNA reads TGTGCCAGCAGCCCAAGACGGGACAGCAGCAATCAGCCCCAGCATTTT.

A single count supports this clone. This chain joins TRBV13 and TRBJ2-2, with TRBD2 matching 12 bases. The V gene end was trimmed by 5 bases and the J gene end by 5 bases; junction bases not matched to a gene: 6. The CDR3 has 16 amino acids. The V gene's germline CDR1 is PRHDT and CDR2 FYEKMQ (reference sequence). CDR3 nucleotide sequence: TGTGCCAGCAGCCAAGGACTAGCGGGATGGACCGGGGAGCTGTTTTTT. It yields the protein CASSQGLAGWTGELFF.

The CDR3 sequence: CASSLSGTSGTRNEQFF. The CDR3 DNA sequence: TGTGCCAGCAGCCTCTCCGGGACTAGCGGGACGCGCAATGAGCAGTTCTTC. The V and J genes are TRBV7-7 and TRBJ2-1; 13 nucleotides match TRBD2. CDR3 length equals 17 residues. In germline, CDR1 is SSHAT, CDR2 FNYEAQ (reference sequence). Trimming cost V 5 bases and J 6 bases; bases outside gene matches: 10.

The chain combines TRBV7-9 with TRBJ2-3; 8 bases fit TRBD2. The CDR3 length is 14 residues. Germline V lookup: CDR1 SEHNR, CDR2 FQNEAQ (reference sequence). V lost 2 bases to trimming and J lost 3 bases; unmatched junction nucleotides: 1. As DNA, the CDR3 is TGTGCCAGCAGCTTACGCGGGAGGACAGATACGCAGTATTTT. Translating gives CASSLRGRTDTQYF.

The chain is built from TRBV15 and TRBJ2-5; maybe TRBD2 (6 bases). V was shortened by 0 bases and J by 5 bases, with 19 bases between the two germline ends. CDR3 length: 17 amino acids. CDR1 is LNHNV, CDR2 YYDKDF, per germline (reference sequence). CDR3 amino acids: CATSRDSKRGAGETQYF. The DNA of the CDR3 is TGTGCCACCAGCAGAGATAGTAAGAGGGGCGCGGGGGAGACCCAGTACTTC.